This T cell receptor beta chain was sequenced during a study of T cells in Graves' hyperthyroidism and ophthalmopathy. RNA transcripts gave rise to amplified TCR beta CDR3 regions. In the first-round RT-PCR of the TCR CDR3, the HTBI primer set was used. A single record per CDR3 protein comes from TCRdb applying MiXCR to the multiplex PCR reads. The data show about 500,000 distinct CDR3 sequences, 15% to 20% seen once. A Clinical Activity Score of at least 3, a NOSPECS grade of at least 4 and a duration under 3 months were recorded in the ophthalmopathy patients. In its sample, this clonotype was seen many times. The receptor was isolated from a woman aged 30 to 39 with Graves' ophthalmopathy. What was sequenced was blood.

The CDR3 DNA reads TGTGCCAGCGGACGGTCCAATGAGCAGTTCTTC. Amino acids: CASGRSNEQFF. The J gene is TRBJ2-1, the V gene TRBV2; D ambiguous. CDR3 size: 11 residues. CDR1 and CDR2 (germline): SNHLY, FYNNEI. Between the trimmed V and J ends, which lost 8 bases and 6 bases, there was a span of 8 bases.